The 27 T cell receptor beta chains in this list originate from one sample, sequenced in a study of blood T cell repertoires in COVID-19. Data came from immunoSEQ multiplex PCR; TCRdb stores just in-frame clones and leaves some out. Of 200,000 to 250,000 clones listed, 65% to 85% are singletons. The material sequenced was peripheral blood. The receptors stem from a human donor in a cohort sampled during active COVID-19.

This rearrangement joins TRBV5-1 to TRBJ1-2; 9 bases are a match to TRBD1. The germline V gene encodes CDR1 SGHRS and CDR2 YFSETQ. The CDR3 extends over 16 amino acids. V lost 3 bases, J lost 4 bases, and 10 bases stayed unmatched. DNA for the CDR3: TGCGCCAGCAGCTCCGGGACAGGGATGATAGGCTATGGCTACACCTTC. Translating it yields CASSSGTGMIGYGYTF.

V and J are TRBV9 and TRBJ2-5; 8 bases map to TRBD2. The V segment lost 0 bases and the J segment 0 bases; nucleotides outside the gene matches: 7. The CDR3 spans 17 residues. Germline CDR1 reads SGDLS; CDR2 reads YYNGEE. CDR3 residues: CASSVAPGGGYQETQYF. The CDR3 DNA reads TGTGCCAGCAGCGTAGCTCCGGGCGGGGGGTACCAAGAGACCCAGTACTTC.

This clone was observed once. The rearrangement joins TRBV28 to TRBJ2-7, with 7 bases matching TRBD1. This CDR3 is built from 15 residues. Germline values: CDR1 MDHEN, CDR2 SYDVKM. V trimming: 1 base; J trimming: 4 bases; junction bases outside the gene matches: 7. This chain's CDR3 is CASSLFPPQGYEQYF. CDR3 in DNA: TGTGCCAGCAGTTTATTTCCCCCACAGGGGTACGAGCAGTACTTC.

V usage is TRBV5-1 and J usage is TRBJ2-5; 10 positions agree with TRBD2. The CDR3 has 15 amino acids. V lost 0 bases and J lost 5; bases outside the gene matches: 4. Germline lookup yields CDR1 SGHRS and CDR2 YFSETQ. The CDR3 region is CASSLADSGRETQYF. The CDR3, as DNA: TGCGCCAGCAGCTTGGCTGATAGCGGGAGGGAGACCCAGTACTTC.

This clone was seen a handful of times. The sample holds other DNA sequences that translate to the same CDR3. This chain uses TRBV5-5 with TRBJ2-7; D remains unclear. Trimming removed 2 bases from V and 0 bases from J, with 6 bases in between. The CDR3 spans 13 residues. The germline V gene has CDR1 SGHKS and CDR2 YYEKEE (reference sequence). The CDR3 reads CASSFGSSYEQYF. CDR3 DNA: TGTGCCAGCAGCTTCGGGTCCTCCTACGAGCAGTACTTC.

The chain carries TRBV7-9 and TRBJ1-2; possible D gene TRBD1, 5 bases. This CDR3 spans 14 amino acids. Trimming shortened V by 2 bases and J by 5 bases, and 12 bases separated the two germline ends. Germline CDR1 and CDR2: SEHNR and FQNEAQ (reference sequence). The CDR3 DNA is TGTGCCAGCAGCTTACTGACAGCCCGTTATGGCTACACCTTC. Its translation: CASSLLTARYGYTF. Filled out from reference TRBV7-9 and TRBJ1-2, the complete variable domain reads DTGVSQNPRHKITKRGQNVTFRCDPISEHNRLYWYRQTLGQGPEFLTYFQNEAQLEKSRLLSDRFSAERPKGSFSTLEIQRTEQGDSAMYLCASSLLTARYGYTFGSGTRLTVV.

This chain connects TRBV7-2 to TRBJ2-7; D uncertain. Looked up from germline, CDR1 is SGHTA and CDR2 is FQGNSA. Trimming removed 5 bases at V and 2 bases at J, with 4 bases between. The CDR3 runs 11 residues. CDR3 region: CASSHTYEQYF. The CDR3 coding sequence is TGTGCCAGCAGCCACACCTACGAGCAGTACTTC.

This clone has just a few counts. This chain connects TRBV3-1 (or the pseudogene TRBV3-2) to TRBJ1-4; D perhaps matches TRBD1 (5 bases). The CDR3 is 14 residues long. Germline V gene sequence: CDR1 LGHDT, CDR2 YNNKEL (reference sequence). Trimming stripped 1 base from V and 7 bases from J, with 10 bases between. In nucleotides, the CDR3 is TGTGCCAGCAGCCAAGGGGACTTGGGTGAAAAACTGTTTTTT. This encodes CASSQGDLGEKLFF.

The CDR3 DNA reads as TGTGCCAGCAGCCCACAAAGGTCAGGGATTAATGAGCAGTTCTTC. This sequence encodes CASSPQRSGINEQFF. The V call is TRBV7-3, the J call TRBJ2-1; tentative D call: TRBD1 (5 bases). The V end lost 5 bases, the J end lost 7 bases, and 18 bases lay between the germline ends. The length of the CDR3 is 15 residues. Germline V gives CDR1 SGHTA, CDR2 FQGTGA. Full variable domain (remainder filled in from reference TRBV7-3 and TRBJ2-1): GAGVSQTPSNKVTEKGKYVELRCDPISGHTALYWYRQSLGQGPEFLIYFQGTGAADDSGLPNDRFFAVRPEGSVSTLKIQRTERGDSAVYLCASSPQRSGINEQFFGPGTRLTVL.

This chain links TRBV5-6 with TRBJ1-2; 7 bases match TRBD1. V was pared by 4 bases and J by 6 bases, with 6 bases of the junction left unmatched. The CDR3 extends over 13 amino acids. Germline V gives CDR1 SGHDT, CDR2 YYEEEE. The DNA for the CDR3 is TGTGCCAGCAGCCTAGACAGGGCCCATGGCTACACCTTC. Translating it yields CASSLDRAHGYTF.

V is TRBV19 and J is TRBJ1-3, with a possible D match to TRBD1 (6 bases). CDR3 length equals 15 residues. CDR1 and CDR2 (germline): LNHDA, SQIVND (reference sequence). V lost 6 bases and J 0 bases, leaving 12 bases between the germline ends. As DNA, the CDR3 is TGTGCCAGTAGAGACAGGATAAGCTCTGGAAACACCATATATTTT. This codes for CASRDRISSGNTIYF.

This chain joins TRBV4-2 and TRBJ2-6, with D perhaps matching TRBD2 (6 bases). V gave up 1 base and J gave up 0 bases, with 10 bases separating them. This CDR3 is 17 amino acids long. Looked up from germline, CDR1 is LGHNA and CDR2 is YNFKEQ. The CDR3 reads CASSQVRGGSGANVLTF. The CDR3 DNA follows: TGTGCCAGCAGCCAAGTGAGGGGAGGCTCTGGGGCCAACGTCCTGACTTTC.

The rearrangement joins TRBV11-3 to TRBJ2-2; 8 bases are a match to TRBD2. Germline V CDR1 and CDR2: SGHNT, YENEEA. V lost 3 bases and J lost 8; bases outside the gene matches: 8. This CDR3 spans 15 amino acids. CDR3 region: CASSFRAGGPGELFF. As DNA, the CDR3 is TGTGCCAGCAGCTTCAGGGCGGGAGGTCCTGGGGAGCTGTTTTTT.

The chain combines TRBV6-5 with TRBJ2-1, with 9 bases that match TRBD2. The J segment lost 9 bases and the V segment lost 7 bases, leaving 7 bases of the junction unmatched. The CDR3 sequence is 13 residues long. Germline loops: CDR1 MNHEY, CDR2 SVGAGI. The CDR3 nucleotides read TGTGCCAGCAAGCGGGAGGTTATTAGTGAGCAGTTCTTC. It yields the protein CASKREVISEQFF.

The chain joins TRBV18 to TRBJ1-1; no reliable D call. Trimming removed 0 bases from V and 3 bases from J, with 26 bases in between. CDR3 length equals 20 residues. CDR1 is KGHSH, CDR2 LQKENI, per germline. CDR3 in amino acids: CASSPPNSVGSLVFDTEAFF. The CDR3 nucleotides are TGTGCCAGCTCACCACCTAATAGCGTCGGGTCCCTGGTATTCGACACTGAAGCTTTCTTT.

This clone was seen once. The chain is built from TRBV12-3 or TRBV12-4 and TRBJ2-2; weak D call: TRBD2 (6 bases). Trimming took 6 bases from V and 7 from J, leaving 12 bases between them. The CDR3 totals 13 residues. CDR3 nucleotides: TGTGCCAGCAGGAAAGGGGAGGTCGGGGAGCTGTTTTTT. Encoded protein: CASRKGEVGELFF.

This clone was seen a handful of times. The V call is TRBV3-1 (or the pseudogene TRBV3-2), the J call TRBJ1-1, with 7 positions matching TRBD1. The CDR3 contains 15 residues. CDR1 LGHDT and CDR2 YNNKEL come from the germline V gene (reference sequence). J gave up 10 bases and V 4 bases, and 15 bases lay outside the gene matches. CDR3 residues: CASSPLTGRGVGAFF. The CDR3 DNA reads as TGTGCCAGCAGCCCCCTGACAGGCAGGGGGGTGGGAGCTTTCTTT.

The rearrangement uses TRBV18 and TRBJ2-2, with D possibly matching TRBD1 (5 bases). Per the germline V gene, CDR1 is KGHSH and CDR2 is LQKENI. Trimming took 4 bases from V and 2 from J, leaving 5 bases between them. The CDR3 extends over 13 amino acids. CDR3 loop: CASSRGNTGELFF. The DNA for the CDR3 is TGTGCCAGCTCACGGGGCAACACCGGGGAGCTGTTTTTT.

This clone has just one count. The chain recombines TRBV29-1 with TRBJ2-5, with D possibly matching TRBD2 (5 bases). This CDR3 comprises 13 residues. Germline CDR1 SQVTM, CDR2 ANQGSEA. V shed 4 bases and J shed 4 bases, with 13 bases lying between them. This CDR3 reads CSVAGRDGETQYF. As DNA, the CDR3 is TGCAGCGTTGCGGGGAGAGACGGAGAGACCCAGTACTTC.

This clone appeared a single time. The chain joins TRBV28 to TRBJ2-1; D unresolved. This CDR3 spans 10 amino acids. Germline V gene lookup returns CDR1 MDHEN and CDR2 SYDVKM. V dropped 10 bases and J dropped 9 bases, with 10 bases sitting between them. The CDR3 protein is CAIRAREQFF. The CDR3 region has the DNA TGTGCCATACGAGCCCGTGAGCAGTTCTTC.

This chain links TRBV6-2 or TRBV6-3 with TRBJ2-2; the match to TRBD2 covers 9 bases. The V segment lost 5 bases and the J segment 4 bases; nucleotides outside the gene matches: 8. Germline V gene sequence: CDR1 MNHEY, CDR2 SVGEGT. The CDR3 runs 16 residues. The CDR3, as DNA: TGTGCCAGCAGTACCCGCGGGGGGGCCAGCACCGGGGAGCTGTTTTTT. Amino acids: CASSTRGGASTGELFF.

The chain recombines TRBV10-3 with TRBJ2-3; 10 positions match TRBD2. Trimming at V came to 5 bases and at J to 6 bases, leaving 11 bases not matched to a gene. The CDR3 sequence is 16 residues long. CDR1 is ENHRY, CDR2 SYGVKD, per germline. The CDR3 reads CAISFASGGEIDTQYF. The DNA of the CDR3 is TGTGCCATCAGTTTTGCTAGCGGGGGAGAAATTGATACGCAGTATTTT.

In its sample, this clone was seen a few times. The gene calls are TRBV28 and TRBJ1-1; D not certain. The CDR3 spans 12 residues. V lost 3 bases and J lost 5, with 7 bases in between. Germline V gene data show CDR1 as MDHEN and CDR2 as SYDVKM. In DNA form, the CDR3 reads TGTGCCAGCAGTTTTATTCGGACTGAAGCTTTCTTT. Translation gives CASSFIRTEAFF.

This clone was seen a few times. The V and J genes are TRBV6-2 or TRBV6-3 and TRBJ2-7, with D perhaps matching TRBD2 (5 bases). Germline-derived CDR1 and CDR2 are MNHEY and SVGEGT. Trimming cost V 6 bases and J 4 bases, with 16 bases left between them. This CDR3 is built from 14 residues. The CDR3 is CASSRFGRGYEQYF. The CDR3, as DNA: TGTGCCAGCAGCCGGTTCGGCCGGGGATACGAGCAGTACTTC.

This clone was found many times. The rearrangement links TRBV2 to TRBJ2-7, with TRBD1 matching over 8 bases. Trimming removed 3 bases from V and 0 bases from J; junction bases left unmatched: 1. Per the germline V gene, CDR1 is SNHLY and CDR2 is FYNNEI. This CDR3 contains 14 residues. The CDR3 DNA sequence: TGTGCCAGCAGTGAGGGACAGGACTCCTACGAGCAGTACTTC. It encodes CASSEGQDSYEQYF.

The chain joins TRBV2 to TRBJ2-2; 12 bases align to TRBD2. Germline lookup yields CDR1 SNHLY and CDR2 FYNNEI. After removal of 5 bases from V and 3 bases from J, the junction contained 1 base not matched to a gene. This CDR3 region has 15 residues. The chain's CDR3 is CASSRLAGDTGELFF. DNA for the CDR3: TGTGCCAGCAGTAGACTAGCGGGAGACACCGGGGAGCTGTTTTTT.

The V gene is TRBV5-1, the J gene TRBJ2-7, with TRBD2 as a possible D gene (5 bases). Germline CDR1 SGHRS, CDR2 YFSETQ. Trimming stripped 2 bases from V and 6 bases from J, with 15 bases between. The CDR3 is 14 residues long. The CDR3 sequence: CASSFGADGSEQYF. Written as DNA, the CDR3 is TGCGCCAGCAGCTTTGGTGCCGATGGGAGCGAGCAGTACTTC.